This TCR beta chain was sequenced during a study of cytomegalovirus exposure and HLA in healthy donors (dated by TCRdb to between 2016 and 2019). Context from the whole study: The roughly 700 repertoires of the first cohort and the roughly 110 validation repertoires were produced on the same platform, according to a later analysis. The study aimed to test whether signatures of past pathogen exposure could be identified by cataloging public T cell receptors. To predict cytomegalovirus infection status, the study brought together high-throughput TCR immunosequencing, statistical association of individual TCRs with disease status, and machine learning. Along with the 666-subject first cohort, a separate validation cohort of 120 different subjects was used. Summary of the overall study and its limitations: While some public TCRs were present in many individuals, most TCR sequences turned up only very rarely across donors. The authors suggested that the approach could potentially be generalized to other disease states and immunological phenotypes. Subsequent analysis determined that TCRs grouped into clusters in the first cohort also showed a tendency toward co-occurrence across the 120 or so validation repertoires, and approximately 94% of cluster scores exceeded 0. A later analysis had no HLA typing for the validation cohort, so co-occurrence there was scored across all 130 or so repertoires. Cytomegalovirus status was reported to be diagnosed by the classifier with high specificity and sensitivity in both the original and validation cohorts. In the study, about 150 TCR beta chains were listed as associated with cytomegalovirus. Three of the identified cytomegalovirus-associated TCR beta chains were confirmed in vitro to be specific for cytomegalovirus antigens.

Comment on this clone: Its antigen target is currently unknown. No much larger clone is present one base from it, and per-base qualities are unavailable.

Library prep was done by the immunoSEQ multiplex PCR assay. Per the source publication's procedure: A statistical classification framework was built for diagnosing cytomegalovirus status from the catalog of TCR beta chain sequences. The source is immuneACCESS, and TCRdb retained only in-frame sequences with V and J called. Part of the clones is not carried over; for the studies checked, unresolved V genes explain less than half of this, and the remainder is unexplained. That table supplies the V and J calls and clone size; D and trimming were determined from the DNA. This sample holds about 120,000 clones; 88% were observed only once. More than 1.4% of the sample belongs to the ten largest clones. The donors belonged to the validation cohort of approximately 130 subjects, which was separate from the roughly 700-subject first cohort. CDR1 and CDR2 were assigned from the germline V gene as MDHEN and SYDVKM. Counted from cysteine to phenylalanine, this CDR3 has 17 amino acids. Only CDR3 DNA remains: 51 bases, in frame from the first base. The junction shows trimming of 6 bases on V and 2 bases on J, plus 21 bases between the germline ends.

The receptor was isolated from a woman in her thirties in good health and CMV-seropositive. Sequenced: PBMCs. This chain is built from TRBV28 and TRBJ2-3, and perhaps TRBD2 as D gene, on 5 matching bases. Read as DNA, the sequence is TGTGCCAGCAGCCCGCCCGGGTTTGCGGGCCACACAGATACGCAGTATTTT. Its translation is CASSPPGFAGHTDTQYF.